This TCR beta chain is from a study of identical twins. A universal primer site was created by template switching, with the cDNA bearing unique molecular identifiers. TCRdb ran MiXCR on the 5' RACE reads and lists one entry per CDR3 protein. Of around 510,000 distinct CDR3 sequences in the sample, around 15% were seen once. These data also featured in a second study, about yellow fever vaccine responses in identical twins.

This TCR came from a woman younger than 30 in good health. The sequencing sample was made of CD4+ T cells sorted from blood.

CDR3 residues: CASSLTPQGAQGYTF. In DNA form, the CDR3 reads TGTGCCAGCAGTCTCACTCCGCAGGGGGCGCAGGGCTACACCTTC. The chain carries TRBV28 and TRBJ1-2, with TRBD1 matching 8 bases. V shed 5 bases, J shed 8 bases, and the junction held 13 bases outside the gene matches. CDR1 MDHEN and CDR2 SYDVKM come from the germline V gene. The CDR3 is 15 amino acids.